These T cell receptor beta chains were read from a single sample in a study of T cell responses to AZD1222 COVID-19 vaccine. TCRdb's copy holds only in-frame clones and misses some; the assay was immunoSEQ multiplex PCR. Counted here are about 150,000 clones, about 90% occurring once; the ten biggest clones make up around 3.5%. The sequenced sample was peripheral blood, obtained 28 days after the second AZD1222 dose. The receptor source for this set is an adult who received the AZD1222 COVID-19 vaccine. CDR3s leave out the opening cysteine and the closing phenylalanine or tryptophan. The order of the fields is CDR3 length, V gene, clone size, J gene, CDR3 protein. A clone size is listed for some rows: how often the clone was seen (once, few, many), or a class if it is expanded.

>11|TRBV6-2/TRBV6-3|-|TRBJ1-2
ASSSRINYGYT
>14|TRBV28|-|TRBJ1-1
ASSLPGGRGRTEAF
>14|TRBV7-2|-|TRBJ2-3
ASSSRTSGTTDTQY
>12|TRBV5-1|-|TRBJ2-7
ASSTGQGAYEQY
>11|TRBV2|-|TRBJ1-5
ASKTQENQPQH
>13|TRBV4-2|-|TRBJ2-7
ASSQGLAESNEQY
>11|TRBV6-5|-|TRBJ2-3
ASRPVSTDTQY
>13|TRBV28|-|TRBJ1-1
ASSDYRGWDTEAF
>13|TRBV30|-|TRBJ2-3
AWSIGSIGTDTQY
>14|TRBV7-9|once|TRBJ2-7
ASSWRGTSGTYEQY
>13|TRBV19|-|TRBJ2-2
ASSIRDSDTGELF
>13|TRBV5-1|-|TRBJ1-1
ASSPSGTGYTEAF
>13|TRBV6-5|-|TRBJ1-3
ASSYVGAPGNTIY
>11|TRBV9|-|TRBJ2-5
ASSGPNRETQY
>13|TRBV6-6|once|TRBJ2-7
ASSYPPQGTGEQY
>11|TRBV6-5|-|TRBJ1-2
ASSSDRVRGYT
>14|TRBV7-2|-|TRBJ1-5
ASSLSVGDSNQPQH
>13|TRBV28|-|TRBJ1-2
ASSFGSLTGSGYT
>11|TRBV9|-|TRBJ2-5
ASSVSFQETQY
>13|TRBV24-1|-|TRBJ2-1
ATSDPGQGYNEQF